These 21 T cell receptor beta chains were all obtained from the same sample, sequenced in a study of blood T cell repertoires in COVID-19. Libraries were prepared by immunoSEQ multiplex PCR; TCRdb keeps only in-frame clonotypes and omits some of them. The sample includes roughly 290,000 clones, 80% to 90% of them seen just once. The sequencing input was PBMCs or T cells enriched from blood (not recorded which). Source of these receptors: a woman aged 25-40 years who had recovered from COVID-19.

V gene TRBV7-9 combines with J gene TRBJ2-1; 8 bases are shared with TRBD2. The CDR3 contains 16 residues. V lost 0 bases and J lost 3; bases outside the gene matches: 4. CDR1 and CDR2 (germline): SEHNR, FQNEAQ (reference sequence). CDR3 sequence: CASSLARSGGYNEQFF. CDR3 bases: TGTGCCAGCAGCTTAGCGCGGAGCGGGGGCTACAATGAGCAGTTCTTC.

This rearrangement joins TRBV11-2 to TRBJ1-2, with D possibly matching TRBD1 (5 bases). The CDR3 sequence is 16 residues long. Trimming shortened V by 0 bases and J by 6 bases, and 17 bases separated the two germline ends. CDR1 is SGHAT, CDR2 FQNNGV, per germline. CDR3 nucleotide sequence: TGTGCCAGCAGCTTAGATGCGGGGGTGGGCCGGGATGGCTACACCTTC. Its translation: CASSLDAGVGRDGYTF.

This clone was seen only a few times. The chain couples TRBV28 to TRBJ2-1, with TRBD2 matching 7 bases. The CDR3 runs 16 residues. The germline CDR1 and CDR2 sequences are MDHEN and SYDVKM. The trim removed 4 bases at V and 4 bases at J, leaving 10 bases unmatched. CDR3 loop: CASSSLGTNKYNEQFF. Written as DNA, the CDR3 is TGTGCCAGCAGTTCCCTCGGGACTAACAAATACAATGAGCAGTTCTTC.

This chain uses TRBV12-3 or TRBV12-4 with TRBJ1-1; D unclear. V lost 3 bases, J lost 1 base, and 6 bases lay in between. This CDR3 region has 13 residues. The DNA for the CDR3 is TGTGCCAGCAGTTTGACGGGGAACACTGAAGCTTTCTTT. Its protein is CASSLTGNTEAFF.

V usage is TRBV28 and J usage is TRBJ2-5; 7 positions agree with TRBD2. Trimming took 5 bases from V and 5 from J; bases not matched to a gene: 5. The CDR3 is 13 amino acids. Germline CDR1 MDHEN, CDR2 SYDVKM. This chain's CDR3 is CASSHRLAETQYF. In DNA form, the CDR3 reads TGTGCCAGCAGTCACCGACTAGCTGAGACCCAGTACTTC.

The chain employs TRBV5-4 and TRBJ2-4; D not resolved. V shed 0 bases and J shed 1 base, with 8 bases lying between them. The CDR3 extends over 15 amino acids. Germline values: CDR1 SGHNT, CDR2 YYREEE (reference sequence). In nucleotides, the CDR3 is TGTGCCAGCAGCTTGGCCTCCGGGGCCAAAAACATTCAGTACTTC. It translates to CASSLASGAKNIQYF.

The chain uses TRBV18 and TRBJ1-5; 10 nucleotides align to TRBD1. The CDR3 totals 18 residues. Germline trimming cut 3 bases from V and 2 bases from J; bases unmatched to any gene: 10. The V gene's germline CDR1 is KGHSH and CDR2 LQKENI. This CDR3 reads CASSPRGQGPSGNQPQHF. CDR3 bases: TGTGCCAGCTCACCTCGGGGACAGGGGCCGTCCGGCAATCAGCCCCAGCATTTT. Combining the CDR3 with reference TRBV18 and TRBJ1-5 gives the whole variable domain NAGVMQNPRHLVRRRGQEARLRCSPMKGHSHVYWYRQLPEEGLKFMVYLQKENIIDESGMPKERFSAEFPKEGPSILRIQQVVRGDSAAYFCASSPRGQGPSGNQPQHFGDGTRLSIL.

The chain employs TRBV18 and TRBJ1-5; TRBD1 agrees at 8 bases. CDR3 size: 17 residues. CDR1 is KGHSH and CDR2 is LQKENI in the germline V gene. With 3 bases clipped from V and 3 bases from J, the junction kept 10 bases outside the gene matches. CDR3: CASSPGGTGQSNQPQHF. In DNA, the CDR3 is TGTGCCAGCTCACCGGGGGGGACAGGTCAATCCAATCAGCCCCAGCATTTT.

This chain joins TRBV20-1 and TRBJ2-2, with TRBD2 matching 11 bases. The CDR3 spans 16 residues. V was clipped by 3 bases and J by 6 bases; unmatched bases: 9. Looked up from germline, CDR1 is DFQATT and CDR2 is SNEGSKA (reference sequence). This CDR3 is CSASVAGGVWPGELFF. CDR3 DNA: TGCAGTGCTAGTGTAGCGGGAGGGGTTTGGCCCGGGGAGCTGTTTTTT.

J is TRBJ1-5 and V is TRBV28, with TRBD1 identical over 7 bases. This CDR3 is 17 amino acids long. Germline V gene data show CDR1 as MDHEN and CDR2 as SYDVKM. Unmatched junction bases numbered 8, after V lost 2 bases and J lost 1 base. The CDR3 here is CASSLPRQGVSNQPQHF. The DNA of the CDR3 is TGTGCCAGCAGTTTACCCCGCCAGGGGGTAAGCAATCAGCCCCAGCATTTT.

This clone was recorded only once. V gene TRBV29-1 combines with J gene TRBJ1-1; no reliable D call. This CDR3 spans 14 amino acids. Germline assignment: CDR1 SQVTM and CDR2 ANQGSEA. The ends were cut back, 5 bases at V and 5 bases at J, with 18 bases in the middle. This CDR3 is CSVRGDGLSTEAFF. The CDR3 region has the DNA TGCAGCGTTCGAGGAGACGGACTCTCGACTGAAGCTTTCTTT.

The V call is TRBV28, the J call TRBJ1-5, with D possibly TRBD1 on 5 matching bases. The V end was cut by 3 bases, the J end by 4 bases, with 7 bases between. Germline values: CDR1 MDHEN, CDR2 SYDVKM. This CDR3 comprises 13 residues. CDR3 DNA sequence: TGTGCCAGCAGTTTCAGGGTGAATCAGCCCCAGCATTTT. Translated: CASSFRVNQPQHF.

The chain combines TRBV28 with TRBJ2-7; perhaps TRBD2 as D (5 bases). Per the germline V gene, CDR1 is MDHEN and CDR2 is SYDVKM. V shed 5 bases and J shed 4 bases, with 12 bases lying between them. The CDR3 has 13 residues. CDR3 sequence (DNA): TGTGCCAGCAGTACTAGTTCTCGGTACGAGCAGTACTTC. This gives the protein CASSTSSRYEQYF. The full variable domain, rest sourced from reference TRBV28 and TRBJ2-7, is DVKVTQSSRYLVKRTGEKVFLECVQDMDHENMFWYRQDPGLGLRLIYFSYDVKMKEKGDIPEGYSVSREKKERFSLILESASTNQTSMYLCASSTSSRYEQYFGPGTRLTVT.

The rearrangement links TRBV19 to TRBJ1-1; a possible D gene is TRBD1 (6 bases). From germline, CDR1 is LNHDA and CDR2 SQIVND (reference sequence). V lost 6 bases to trimming and J lost 1 base, with 6 bases between them. There are 12 residues in the CDR3. The DNA for the CDR3 is TGTGCCAGTAGGGACAGGAACACTGAAGCTTTCTTT. Translated, it gives CASRDRNTEAFF.

This clone was picked up a small number of times. The chain carries TRBV5-4 and TRBJ2-7; TRBD1 matches at 10 bases. The V gene's germline CDR1 is SGHNT and CDR2 YYREEE (reference sequence). With 4 bases clipped from V and 7 bases from J, the junction kept 14 bases outside the gene matches. This CDR3 contains 16 residues. DNA for the CDR3: TGTGCCAGCAGCACCCGGGACAGGGGACGCACGGGAGAGCAGTACTTC. Protein sequence: CASSTRDRGRTGEQYF.

The J gene is TRBJ1-6, the V gene TRBV3-1 (or the pseudogene TRBV3-2); 7 bases match TRBD1. V shed 3 bases and J 9 bases; nucleotides not matched to a gene: 5. The CDR3 is 14 amino acids. Germline-derived CDR1 and CDR2 are LGHDT and YNNKEL (reference sequence). CDR3 sequence: CASSQTGSISPLHF. The CDR3 DNA reads as TGTGCCAGCAGCCAGACAGGGAGTATTTCACCCCTCCACTTT.

V gene TRBV9 combines with J gene TRBJ2-5, with a weak D call TRBD1 (6 bases). This CDR3 comprises 13 residues. The V and J ends lost 2 bases and 2 bases respectively, with 7 bases between them. Germline CDR1 is SGDLS and CDR2 is YYNGEE. The CDR3 coding sequence is TGTGCCAGCAGCGTTGACAGGCAAGAGACCCAGTACTTC. Protein product: CASSVDRQETQYF. Supplemented by reference TRBV9 and TRBJ2-5, the full variable domain reads DSGVTQTPKHLITATGQRVTLRCSPRSGDLSVYWYQQSLDQGLQFLIQYYNGEERAKGNILERFSAQQFPDLHSELNLSSLELGDSALYFCASSVDRQETQYFGPGTRLLVL.

This clone was seen ten or more times. The chain is built from TRBV20-1 and TRBJ2-5; D might be TRBD2 (7 bases). CDR3 size: 14 residues. The V gene's germline CDR1 is DFQATT and CDR2 SNEGSKA (reference sequence). The V end lost 3 bases, the J end lost 1 base, and 12 bases lay between the germline ends. As DNA, the CDR3 is TGCAGTGCTAGTGCAGGGGAGGGCCAAGAGACCCAGTACTTC. This sequence encodes CSASAGEGQETQYF.

The rearrangement links TRBV7-9 to TRBJ1-4; 10 nucleotides agree with TRBD1. The ends lost 4 bases at V and 6 bases at J; junction bases unmatched: 11. The CDR3 spans 17 residues. Germline values: CDR1 SEHNR, CDR2 FQNEAQ (reference sequence). The CDR3 sequence is CASSSGQGFRGDEKLFF. In nucleotides, the CDR3 is TGTGCCAGCAGCTCGGGACAGGGGTTTCGAGGTGATGAAAAACTGTTTTTT.

In its sample, this clone was seen once. The V and J genes are TRBV5-4 and TRBJ2-1; tentatively, D is TRBD2 (6 bases). The CDR3 spans 14 residues. V was shortened by 4 bases and J by 5 bases, with 13 bases between the two germline ends. Germline lookup yields CDR1 SGHNT and CDR2 YYREEE (reference sequence). The CDR3 region is CASSHHLADNEQFF. The CDR3 bases are TGTGCCAGCAGCCATCATTTAGCGGACAATGAGCAGTTCTTC.

This clone showed up just a few times. The chain recombines TRBV7-8 with TRBJ1-6; D gene ambiguous. V was pared by 5 bases and J by 7 bases, with 18 bases between. Per the germline V gene, CDR1 is SGHVS and CDR2 is FQNEAQ. The CDR3 has 16 amino acids. This CDR3 reads CASSAAFGGSNSPLHF. CDR3 nucleotides: TGTGCCAGCAGCGCGGCGTTTGGAGGGTCAAATTCACCCCTCCACTTT.